The 30 T cell receptor beta chains listed next were all sequenced from one sample in a study of neurological immune-mediated disorders (dated by TCRdb to 2018 to 2020). Library preparation employed 5' RACE. Sequencing used an Illumina HiSeq 2500. Clones were called with MiXCR by TCRdb after fastp trimmed the public reads at Q25, and only in-frame beta chains were retained. Each CDR3 protein gets just one entry, which takes the most common genes and DNA from the rows behind it. This sample is represented by fewer than 35,000 distinct CDR3 sequences; roughly 4.4% of them were singletons. The ten largest clones capture 20% to 25% of the sample. The source material was PBMCs. These receptors came from a man aged 18 to 30 in good health.

This clonotype was counted many times. The V and J genes are TRBV20-1 and TRBJ2-3, with a possible D match to TRBD2 (5 bases). The CDR3 runs 15 residues. V gave up 1 base and J gave up 3 bases, with 14 bases separating them. Germline CDR1 and CDR2: DFQATT and SNEGSKA (reference sequence). The CDR3 here is CSARVGRVGTDTQYF. In DNA, the CDR3 is TGCAGTGCTAGAGTCGGGCGGGTCGGTACAGATACGCAGTATTTT.

This clonotype was counted ten times or more. The chain combines TRBV15 with TRBJ1-2; TRBD1 might be the D (6 bases). CDR3 length: 15 residues. Trimming stripped 3 bases from V and 1 base from J, with 12 bases between. CDR1 is LNHNV and CDR2 is YYDKDF in the germline V gene (reference sequence). Written as DNA, the CDR3 is TGTGCCACCAGCAGGGCCGGGACATTTAACTATGGCTACACCTTC. Its translation: CATSRAGTFNYGYTF.

This clonotype has a count of ten or more. The chain uses TRBV5-1 and TRBJ2-3; no definite D call. This CDR3 spans 14 amino acids. V was pared by 0 bases and J by 3 bases, with 8 bases between. Per the germline V gene, CDR1 is SGHRS and CDR2 is YFSETQ. The CDR3 sequence: CASSLEVWTDTQYF. The CDR3 nucleotides are TGCGCCAGCAGCTTGGAAGTTTGGACAGATACGCAGTATTTT.

Many counts were recorded for this clonotype. The rearrangement uses TRBV4-3 and TRBJ2-7, with D possibly being TRBD1 (6 bases). The CDR3 covers 14 residues. Trimming stripped 0 bases from V and 4 bases from J, with 10 bases between. The germline V gene has CDR1 LGHNA and CDR2 YSLEER. CDR3 in DNA: TGCGCCAGCAGCCAAGAAACAGGGAGATACGAGCAGTACTTC. It codes for CASSQETGRYEQYF.

This clonotype has ten or more counts. J is TRBJ1-3 and V is TRBV7-2, with D uncertain. Germline V lookup: CDR1 SGHTA, CDR2 FQGNSA. This CDR3 has 16 amino acids. Trimming took off 0 bases at V and 0 bases at J, with 9 bases between the two ends. The CDR3 sequence is CASSLASFPSGNTIYF. As DNA, the CDR3 is TGTGCCAGCAGCTTAGCCAGCTTCCCCTCTGGAAACACCATATATTTT.

This clonotype has at least ten counts. This chain uses TRBV9 with TRBJ2-5; the match to TRBD2 covers 10 bases. CDR1 and CDR2 (germline): SGDLS, YYNGEE. J gave up 4 bases and V 5 bases, and 8 bases lay outside the gene matches. The CDR3 sequence is 15 residues long. DNA of the CDR3: TGTGCCAGCAGAAGAAGCGGGGGGGCCGGAGAGACCCAGTACTTC. Translated: CASRRSGGAGETQYF.

At least ten counts were recorded for this clonotype. The DNA for the CDR3 is TGCAGTGCAAGGGACAGCCCATTCGACACTGAAGCTTTCTTT. Protein product: CSARDSPFDTEAFF. The rearrangement joins TRBV20-1 to TRBJ1-1; 7 nucleotides align to TRBD1. V trimming: 6 bases; J trimming: 3 bases; junction bases outside the gene matches: 10. Germline-derived CDR1 and CDR2 are DFQATT and SNEGSKA (reference sequence). The CDR3 covers 14 residues.

This clonotype appeared many times. V and J are TRBV27 and TRBJ1-5, with D uncertain. Germline-derived CDR1 and CDR2 are MNHEY and SMNVEV (reference sequence). V lost 9 bases to trimming and J lost 3 bases, with 9 bases between them. The CDR3 totals 12 residues. The CDR3 DNA reads TGTGCCAGTCGAGGGTCCAATCAGCCCCAGCATTTT. This sequence encodes CASRGSNQPQHF.

At least ten counts were recorded for this clonotype. The J gene is TRBJ1-2, the V gene TRBV7-2; no clear D gene. This CDR3 is built from 14 residues. Germline V CDR1 and CDR2: SGHTA, FQGNSA. V gave up 5 bases and J gave up 7 bases, with 17 bases separating them. As DNA, the CDR3 is TGTGCCAGCAGCACACCAACCGGAGGGTCTGGCTACACCTTC. Its protein is CASSTPTGGSGYTF.

The rearrangement uses TRBV18 and TRBJ2-3; the D gene is possibly TRBD2 (6 bases). The CDR3 runs 14 residues. Germline V gene data show CDR1 as KGHSH and CDR2 as LQKENI. Deletions cut 3 bases from V and 4 bases from J, with 11 bases between. CDR3 coding DNA: TGTGCCAGCTCACCGACTAGTGGCGCAGATACGCAGTATTTT. It is translated as CASSPTSGADTQYF.

The sample holds many counts of this clonotype. V and J are TRBV20-1 and TRBJ1-5; possible D gene TRBD1, 5 bases. V was trimmed by 6 bases and J by 4 bases, leaving 13 bases between them. Germline V gene data show CDR1 as DFQATT and CDR2 as SNEGSKA (reference sequence). CDR3 length: 13 residues. The CDR3 region is CSARGRLNQPQHF. The DNA of the CDR3 is TGCAGTGCCCGGGGACGGTTGAATCAGCCCCAGCATTTT.

This clonotype showed up many times. The CDR3 sequence: CASSLKRNTEAFF. The CDR3 DNA follows: TGTGCCAGCAGCTTAAAGAGGAACACTGAAGCTTTCTTT. The chain uses TRBV11-2 and TRBJ1-1, with D unresolved. CDR3 length: 13 residues. V was shortened by 2 bases and J by 1 base, with 5 bases between the two germline ends. In germline, CDR1 is SGHAT, CDR2 FQNNGV.

This clonotype has at least ten counts. This chain uses TRBV20-1 with TRBJ2-5; 7 nucleotides match TRBD2. The trim removed 6 bases at V and 2 bases at J, leaving 9 bases unmatched. Per germline, CDR1 DFQATT and CDR2 SNEGSKA (reference sequence). This CDR3 comprises 14 residues. The DNA of the CDR3 is TGCAGTGCGTTCGCCGGGACTATACAAGAGACCCAGTACTTC. Amino acids: CSAFAGTIQETQYF.

This clonotype was recorded many times. The chain employs TRBV20-1 and TRBJ1-5; D ambiguous. Germline V gene sequence: CDR1 DFQATT, CDR2 SNEGSKA (reference sequence). The CDR3 extends over 14 amino acids. The CDR3 loop reads CRRERTHSNQPQHF. CDR3 DNA sequence: TGCAGGCGTGAGAGGACCCATAGCAATCAGCCCCAGCATTTT.

This clonotype showed up many times. CDR3 residues: CASSQARTDTQYF. The DNA of the CDR3 is TGTGCCAGCAGCCAAGCAAGAACAGATACGCAGTATTTT. The chain combines TRBV7-2 with TRBJ2-3; no firm D call. Germline V gene sequence: CDR1 SGHTA, CDR2 FQGNSA. Trimming removed 5 bases from V and 3 bases from J, with 9 bases in between. The CDR3 is 13 residues long.

This clonotype was picked up many times. V and J are TRBV5-4 and TRBJ1-2; 7 nucleotides agree with TRBD1. J was trimmed by 13 bases and V by 2 bases; bases with no gene match: 17. The CDR3 is made up of 15 amino acids. CDR1 is SGHNT and CDR2 is YYREEE in the germline V gene (reference sequence). In DNA form, the CDR3 reads TGTGCCAGCAGCTTCCTGACAGGGATTTACTATAAGGGCACCTTC. This sequence encodes CASSFLTGIYYKGTF.

This clonotype was recorded many times. The chain carries TRBV29-1 and TRBJ1-1; a weak D match, TRBD1 (6 bases). This CDR3 contains 13 residues. Trimming shortened V by 6 bases and J by 4 bases, and 15 bases separated the two germline ends. Germline CDR1 SQVTM, CDR2 ANQGSEA. The CDR3 spells CSVREQGLTEAFF. DNA of the CDR3: TGCAGCGTCAGGGAACAGGGTCTCACTGAAGCTTTCTTT.

This clonotype has a count of ten or more. The J gene is TRBJ2-1, the V gene TRBV5-1; D gene unclear. This CDR3 spans 13 amino acids. Germline V gene data show CDR1 as SGHRS and CDR2 as YFSETQ. Trimming pared 2 bases from V and 4 bases from J, leaving 7 bases between. The CDR3 sequence is CASSLGQYNEQFF. The CDR3 DNA reads as TGCGCCAGCAGCTTAGGGCAGTACAATGAGCAGTTCTTC.

This clonotype was seen at least ten times. The rearrangement uses TRBV7-9 and TRBJ2-7; 11 bases line up with TRBD1. CDR3 size: 17 residues. CDR1 SEHNR and CDR2 FQNEAQ come from the germline V gene (reference sequence). V lost 1 base to trimming and J lost 4 bases; unmatched junction nucleotides: 9. As DNA, the CDR3 is TGTGCCAGCAGCTTAGATTTTCGGACAGGGGGCCAATACGAGCAGTACTTC. Amino acids: CASSLDFRTGGQYEQYF.

This clonotype was seen at least ten times. The chain is built from TRBV7-6 and TRBJ1-1; D remains ambiguous. The CDR3 has 16 residues. CDR1 SGHVS and CDR2 FNYEAQ come from the germline V gene. The V and J ends lost 1 base and 3 bases respectively, with 15 bases between them. The CDR3 DNA sequence: TGTGCCAGCAGCTTAGGGGGTTTTATCGGGGACACTGAAGCTTTCTTT. It specifies CASSLGGFIGDTEAFF.

This clonotype was recorded a few times. The chain is built from TRBV30 and TRBJ1-2; D might be TRBD1 (6 bases). Germline V gene data show CDR1 as GTSNPN and CDR2 as SVGIG (reference sequence). The CDR3 runs 14 residues. V was pared by 4 bases and J by 4 bases, with 16 bases between. The CDR3 DNA follows: TGTGCCTGGACCCATATTACAGGGATCTATGGCTACACCTTC. Translated: CAWTHITGIYGYTF. Drawing the rest from reference TRBV30 and TRBJ1-2, the complete variable domain is SQTIHQWPATLVQPVGSPLSLECTVEGTSNPNLYWYRQAAGRGLQLLFYSVGIGQISSEVPQNLSASRPQDRQFILSSKKLLLSDSGFYLCAWTHITGIYGYTFGSGTRLTVV.

This clonotype has at least ten counts. CDR3 region: CASSPLEGASMTGYTF. The CDR3 DNA sequence: TGTGCCAGCAGTCCCCTAGAAGGGGCGAGTATGACTGGCTACACCTTC. This chain uses TRBV12-3 or TRBV12-4 with TRBJ1-2; D might be TRBD1 (5 bases). The CDR3 contains 16 residues. Trimming took 5 bases from V and 7 from J, leaving 23 bases between them.

In its sample, this clonotype was seen many times. This chain links TRBV20-1 with TRBJ1-3, with D maybe TRBD1 (6 bases). CDR1 and CDR2 from the germline V gene are DFQATT and SNEGSKA (reference sequence). The CDR3 is made up of 14 amino acids. Deletions cut 5 bases from V and 1 base from J, with 12 bases between. The CDR3 nucleotides read TGCAGTGCTTTTCGGGGGGCGTCTGGAAACACCATATATTTT. The encoded protein is CSAFRGASGNTIYF.

This clonotype appeared many times. The chain carries TRBV5-1 and TRBJ1-2, with a possible D match to TRBD1 (5 bases). Trimming took off 3 bases at V and 8 bases at J, with 20 bases between the two ends. Germline CDR1 is SGHRS and CDR2 is YFSETQ. The CDR3 has 15 amino acids. The CDR3, as DNA: TGCGCCAGCAGCTGGCAGGGAGCGTATTCCGAGGGCTACACCTTC. Its translation: CASSWQGAYSEGYTF.

This clonotype was seen many times. The V call is TRBV29-1, the J call TRBJ2-5; a possible D gene is TRBD2 (7 bases). The CDR3 extends over 15 amino acids. V was shortened by 0 bases and J by 3 bases, with 14 bases between the two germline ends. Germline V lookup: CDR1 SQVTM, CDR2 ANQGSEA. The CDR3 sequence: CSVEDLGAGEETQYF. As DNA, the CDR3 is TGCAGCGTTGAAGATCTGGGGGCGGGGGAAGAGACCCAGTACTTC.

The sample holds many counts of this clonotype. The genes are TRBV20-1 and TRBJ2-7, with D tentatively TRBD1 (6 bases). This CDR3 has 12 amino acids. Germline CDR1 DFQATT, CDR2 SNEGSKA (reference sequence). Trimming took off 4 bases at V and 1 base at J, with 8 bases between the two ends. CDR3 nucleotides: TGCAGTGCTACTACAGGGTCCTACGAGCAGTACTTC. This translates into CSATTGSYEQYF.

This clonotype was seen repeatedly, ten times or more. This chain joins TRBV5-1 and TRBJ2-1; D is perhaps TRBD1 (6 bases). V was trimmed by 1 base and J by 11 bases, leaving 25 bases between them. Germline CDR1 SGHRS, CDR2 YFSETQ. The CDR3 length is 17 residues. Written as DNA, the CDR3 is TGCGCCAGCAGCTTGCCCCGAACCAGGGGTAACCGGGGACAGCAGTTCTTC. Translated: CASSLPRTRGNRGQQFF.

At least ten counts were recorded for this clonotype. The V and J genes are TRBV2 and TRBJ2-3; no clear D. The V end lost 2 bases, the J end lost 4 bases, and 7 bases lay between the germline ends. The CDR3 is made up of 13 amino acids. CDR1 is SNHLY and CDR2 is FYNNEI in the germline V gene. The CDR3 is CASSEPLPDTQYF. DNA of the CDR3: TGTGCCAGCAGTGAACCCCTCCCAGATACGCAGTATTTT.

In its sample, this clonotype was seen many times. The J gene is TRBJ2-5, the V gene TRBV20-1, with 8 bases aligning to TRBD2. Germline V gives CDR1 DFQATT, CDR2 SNEGSKA (reference sequence). The CDR3 is 13 residues long. The ends lost 6 bases at V and 4 bases at J; junction bases unmatched: 7. The CDR3, as DNA: TGCAGTGCGACCGGGACTAGAGGAGAGACCCAGTACTTC. The encoded protein is CSATGTRGETQYF.

This clonotype was seen ten or more times. The chain employs TRBV29-1 and TRBJ1-1; perhaps TRBD1 as D (5 bases). V was shortened by 6 bases and J by 3 bases, with 14 bases between the two germline ends. The CDR3 has 13 residues. Germline CDR1 and CDR2: SQVTM and ANQGSEA. For the CDR3, the DNA is TGCAGCGTCCGGAGGGAGGGACACACTGAAGCTTTCTTT. Translating it yields CSVRREGHTEAFF.